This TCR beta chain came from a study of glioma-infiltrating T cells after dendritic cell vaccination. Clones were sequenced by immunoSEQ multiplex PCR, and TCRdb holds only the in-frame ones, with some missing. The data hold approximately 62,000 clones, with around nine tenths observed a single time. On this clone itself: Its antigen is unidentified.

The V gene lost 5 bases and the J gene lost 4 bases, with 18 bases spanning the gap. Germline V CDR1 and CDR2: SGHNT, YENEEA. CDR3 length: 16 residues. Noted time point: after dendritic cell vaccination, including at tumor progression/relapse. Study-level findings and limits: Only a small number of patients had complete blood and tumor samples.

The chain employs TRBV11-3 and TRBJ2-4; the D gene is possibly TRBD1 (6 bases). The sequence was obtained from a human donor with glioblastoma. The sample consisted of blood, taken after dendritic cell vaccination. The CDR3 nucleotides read TGTGCCAGCAGCCAAAGGGGGTCGGGCGCGAAAAACATTCAGTACTTC. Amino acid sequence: CASSQRGSGAKNIQYF.